The T cell receptor (beta chain) under discussion was sequenced for a study of control samples from healthy donors and cancer patients. Clones were sequenced by immunoSEQ multiplex PCR, and TCRdb holds only the in-frame ones, with some missing. Seen here are 170,000 or so clones, 91% observed once, and the top ten hold 2% to 2.5%. CDR1 is SGHNT, CDR2 YYREEE, per germline (reference sequence). The ends lost 4 bases at V and 7 bases at J; junction bases unmatched: 7. The CDR3 spans 14 residues. The clonotype comes from a woman between 40 and 50 years old in good health. Sequenced input: blood. The V and J genes are TRBV5-4 and TRBJ2-7; 11 bases are shared with TRBD1. CDR3 protein: CASSQGQGVGEQYF. CDR3 nucleotide sequence: TGTGCCAGCAGCCAGGGACAGGGGGTTGGGGAGCAGTACTTC.